Listed below are T cell receptor beta chains from one sample, sequenced in a study of cytomegalovirus exposure and HLA in healthy donors. Some clones are missing from TCRdb's copy, which holds only in-frame ones; the method was immunoSEQ multiplex PCR. Among more than 85,000 clones listed, around 83% were seen once. Sequenced: PBMCs. The receptors were gathered from a woman aged 18-29 years in good health and CMV-seropositive. Each CDR3 is given with its conserved first and last residue. The D gene is left open where the match is weak. Clone size appears in some rows only: once, few, many, or a class for an expanded clone.

v_gene	abundance	d_gene	j_gene	CDR3nt	CDR3aa
TRBV7-8	.	TRBD2	TRBJ2-5	TGTGCCAGCAGCTTAGCAATGGCTAGCGGGGTTATTAATCAAGAGACCCAGTACTTC	CASSLAMASGVINQETQYF
TRBV7-2	.	TRBD1	TRBJ1-4	TGTGCCAGCACCCCAGCGGGCAGGGGGAATGAAAAACTGTTTTTT	CASTPAGRGNEKLFF
TRBV9	.	TRBD2	TRBJ2-1	TGTGCCAGCAGCTTCCCAGCCTCAGGTCTAGCGGGAGGAGGGGGCAATGAGCAGTTCTTC	CASSFPASGLAGGGGNEQFF
TRBV5-1	.	TRBD1	TRBJ2-1	TGCGCCAGCAGCTTGACTCCGGGACAGGGACCCGAAGGTTTCTTC	CASSLTPGQGPEGFF
TRBV2	.	TRBD1	TRBJ1-2	TGTGCCAGCGATACAGGGGGCTATGGCTACACCTTC	CASDTGGYGYTF
TRBV4-2	.	.	TRBJ2-3	TGTGCCAGCAGCCACGATGCCGACTCGGCGGGGTGGATAGCAGATACGCAGTATTTT	CASSHDADSAGWIADTQYF
TRBV25-1	.	.	TRBJ1-1	TGTGCCAGCAGTGAGCTACAGGGTGTCGCTTTCTTT	CASSELQGVAFF
TRBV28	.	TRBD1	TRBJ1-5	TGTGCCAGCAGTTTGAGGTCCGACAGGGATGAGCCCCAGCATTTT	CASSLRSDRDEPQHF
TRBV12-5	.	.	TRBJ2-1	TGTGCTAGTGGTTTGGAACATTACAATGAGCAGTTCTTC	CASGLEHYNEQFF
TRBV28	once	TRBD1	TRBJ1-6	TGTGCCAGCAGACTGGACAGGCCTAATTCACCCCTCCACTTT	CASRLDRPNSPLHF
TRBV27	.	.	TRBJ1-4	TGTGCCAGCAGATATACGGGGATCGGAGATGATGAAAAACTGTTTTTT	CASRYTGIGDDEKLFF
TRBV30	.	.	TRBJ2-7	TGTGCCTTGAGGGAGTCTCACTACGAGCAGTACTTC	CALRESHYEQYF
TRBV7-9	.	.	TRBJ2-7	TGTGCCAGCAGTTTCCAGGGTGGCGAGCAGTACTTC	CASSFQGGEQYF
TRBV7-8	.	.	TRBJ2-5	TGTGCCAGCAGCTTCGATATTGGTTACTCTTGGGAGACCCAGTACTTC	CASSFDIGYSWETQYF
TRBV5-4	.	TRBD1	TRBJ2-7	TGTGCCAGCAGCTTTGACAGGGACTACGAGCAGTACTTC	CASSFDRDYEQYF
TRBV18	once	.	TRBJ1-2	TGTGCCAGCTCACCAGGGACAACTAGCTATGGCTACACCTTC	CASSPGTTSYGYTF
TRBV19	.	TRBD2	TRBJ2-3	TGTGCCAGTAGTCTCCGGGGGGAAGATACGCAGTATTTT	CASSLRGEDTQYF